The 27 T cell receptor beta chains in this list originate from one sample, sequenced in a study of Graves' ophthalmopathy and Graves' hyperthyroidism. RNA transcripts were the template, and TCR beta CDR3 regions were amplified from them. Investigators did first-round RT-PCR with HTBI primers, then second-round multiplex PCR. MiXCR was run by TCRdb on the multiplex PCR reads, yielding one entry per CDR3 protein. The sample lists 200,000 to 250,000 distinct CDR3 sequences, approximately 21% seen once, with about 40% in the top ten. The source material was peripheral blood. These receptors were collected from a woman in her forties or fifties with Graves' ophthalmopathy.

The table lists this clonotype with many counts. The chain's CDR3 is CAPGRGSGYTF. The CDR3 DNA follows: TGTGCCCCCGGCCGGGGTTCTGGCTACACCTTC. The J gene is TRBJ1-2, the V gene TRBV30, with no clear D. The V end lost 8 bases, the J end lost 7 bases, and 14 bases lay between the germline ends. The CDR3 extends over 11 amino acids. Germline CDR1 is GTSNPN and CDR2 is SVGIG (reference sequence).

The chain recombines TRBV6-1 with TRBJ2-7, with TRBD1 identical over 9 bases. This CDR3 region has 16 residues. Unmatched junction bases numbered 14, after V lost 6 bases and J lost 5 bases. The germline gives CDR1 MNHNS, CDR2 SASEGT. The CDR3 is CASSFYPRDRVHEQYF. The DNA of the CDR3 is TGTGCCAGCAGCTTTTATCCTCGGGACAGGGTCCACGAGCAGTACTTC.

The V and J genes are TRBV6-1 and TRBJ1-5; D is perhaps TRBD1 (5 bases). The V gene's germline CDR1 is MNHNS and CDR2 SASEGT. Trimming cost V 4 bases and J 2 bases, with 12 bases left between them. This CDR3 is built from 15 residues. The CDR3 region is CASSAKTDGNQPQHF. In DNA, the CDR3 is TGTGCCAGCAGTGCCAAGACAGACGGCAATCAGCCCCAGCATTTT.

This chain uses TRBV14 with TRBJ1-1, with D possibly being TRBD1 (6 bases). V dropped 6 bases and J dropped 2 bases, with 13 bases sitting between them. This CDR3 has 14 amino acids. Looked up from germline, CDR1 is SGHDN and CDR2 is FVKESK. Written as DNA, the CDR3 is TGTGCCAGCAGTAACCGGGGGGCTAACACTGAAGCTTTCTTT. Its protein product is CASSNRGANTEAFF.

This clonotype was found many times. The genes are TRBV19 and TRBJ1-5; tentatively, D is TRBD1 (6 bases). The ends were cut back, 4 bases at V and 6 bases at J, with 13 bases in the middle. Germline values: CDR1 LNHDA, CDR2 SQIVND (reference sequence). There are 14 residues in the CDR3. The CDR3 reads CASSRALGGQPQHF. CDR3 bases: TGTGCCAGTAGTAGGGCATTAGGGGGTCAGCCCCAGCATTTT.

This clonotype was observed at least ten times. V gene TRBV20-1 combines with J gene TRBJ2-5, with 12 bases that match TRBD2. The J segment lost 5 bases and the V segment lost 4 bases, leaving 8 bases of the junction unmatched. Germline V gene sequence: CDR1 DFQATT, CDR2 SNEGSKA (reference sequence). The CDR3 is made up of 15 amino acids. The CDR3 DNA reads TGCAGTGCTATCCCCACTAGCGGGAGGAGGGAGACCCAGTACTTC. It specifies CSAIPTSGRRETQYF.

A few counts support this clonotype. CDR3 region: CASSPTGTGTYEQYF. The CDR3 nucleotides read TGTGCCAGCAGTCCGACCGGGACAGGAACCTACGAGCAGTACTTC. The chain has TRBV6-1 and TRBJ2-7, with TRBD1 matching 8 bases. The CDR3 runs 15 residues. V shed 5 bases and J 2 bases; nucleotides not matched to a gene: 8. CDR1 and CDR2 (germline): MNHNS, SASEGT.

J is TRBJ2-7 and V is TRBV5-6; D gene unclear. The CDR3 loop spans 14 amino acids. Germline values: CDR1 SGHDT, CDR2 YYEEEE. Trimming shortened V by 4 bases and J by 10 bases, and 21 bases separated the two germline ends. CDR3 region: CASSLTVPSGLQYF. CDR3 bases: TGTGCCAGCAGCCTCACGGTCCCGTCAGGATTACAGTACTTC.

This clonotype was observed at least ten times. V is TRBV12-3 or TRBV12-4 and J is TRBJ1-1; tentatively, D is TRBD1 (5 bases). V lost 3 bases and J 5 bases, leaving 13 bases between the germline ends. The CDR3 consists of 14 residues. CDR3 DNA: TGTGCCAGCAGTTTTATGGGGGAGCGAACTGAAGCTTTCTTT. It encodes CASSFMGERTEAFF.

This clonotype occurred many times. The J gene is TRBJ2-2, the V gene TRBV6-5, with 8 bases lining up with TRBD2. Germline V gene lookup returns CDR1 MNHEY and CDR2 SVGAGI. Trimming took 2 bases from V and 4 from J; bases not matched to a gene: 6. The CDR3 length is 16 residues. The CDR3 DNA sequence: TGTGCCAGCAGTTACAGAGCGGGAGTGGTCACCGGGGAGCTGTTTTTT. Translated: CASSYRAGVVTGELFF.

The table lists this clonotype with many counts. V usage is TRBV7-8 and J usage is TRBJ1-6; 7 bases are shared with TRBD1. This CDR3 is built from 15 residues. With V trimmed by 1 base and J by 8 bases, 5 bases remained unmatched. CDR1 is SGHVS, CDR2 FQNEAQ, per germline. The CDR3 DNA reads as TGTGCCAGCAGCTTAGGGGGCCAGGGGGATTCACCCCTCCACTTT. This gives the protein CASSLGGQGDSPLHF.

The chain employs TRBV11-2 and TRBJ2-5; no reliable D call. The ends were cut back, 4 bases at V and 4 bases at J, with 13 bases in the middle. CDR1 and CDR2 from the germline V gene are SGHAT and FQNNGV. There are 14 residues in the CDR3. This CDR3 is CASSSRAVRETQYF. The CDR3 nucleotides read TGTGCCAGCAGCTCTCGGGCCGTACGAGAGACCCAGTACTTC.

This clonotype was recorded at least ten times. The chain is built from TRBV7-2 and TRBJ1-1; TRBD1 matches at 7 bases. The germline V gene has CDR1 SGHTA and CDR2 FQGNSA. The CDR3 extends over 15 amino acids. Trimming removed 6 bases from V and 5 bases from J; junction bases left unmatched: 12. This CDR3 is CASRSRQGGMTEAFF. CDR3 coding DNA: TGTGCCAGCAGATCAAGACAGGGAGGTATGACTGAAGCTTTCTTT.

This clonotype was seen ten or more times. The gene calls are TRBV2 and TRBJ2-2, with D unresolved. The CDR3 sequence is 13 residues long. Germline-derived CDR1 and CDR2 are SNHLY and FYNNEI. Trimming took 4 bases from V and 8 from J, leaving 11 bases between them. The CDR3 is CASSGEVKGELFF. The DNA of the CDR3 is TGTGCCAGCAGTGGGGAAGTAAAAGGGGAGCTGTTTTTT.

The rearrangement joins TRBV19 to TRBJ1-2; TRBD1 might be the D (6 bases). V dropped 6 bases and J dropped 2 bases, with 10 bases sitting between them. This CDR3 has 13 residues. Germline CDR1 is LNHDA and CDR2 is SQIVND (reference sequence). The CDR3 loop is CASRSTGNYGYTF. CDR3 DNA sequence: TGTGCCAGTAGATCCACAGGGAACTATGGCTACACCTTC.

This clonotype was counted at least ten times. The rearrangement joins TRBV20-1 to TRBJ2-7; 8 bases fit TRBD2. This CDR3 comprises 17 residues. With V trimmed by 1 base and J by 4 bases, 15 bases remained unmatched. In germline, CDR1 is DFQATT, CDR2 SNEGSKA (reference sequence). CDR3 nucleotides: TGCAGTGCTAGAGGCGGGGGGTTCTCAAACGAAAAATACGAGCAGTACTTC. This encodes CSARGGGFSNEKYEQYF.

The chain recombines TRBV28 with TRBJ2-5; D may be TRBD1 (6 bases). The CDR3 runs to 14 residues. In germline, CDR1 is MDHEN, CDR2 SYDVKM. V lost 4 bases and J 4 bases, leaving 13 bases between the germline ends. The DNA of the CDR3 is TGTGCCAGCAGTTCCAAAACAGGGCGAGAGACCCAGTACTTC. It codes for CASSSKTGRETQYF.

This chain uses TRBV3-1 with TRBJ2-2; 9 bases line up with TRBD2. Trimming took 4 bases from V and 3 from J; bases not matched to a gene: 9. This CDR3 is 17 amino acids long. The V gene's germline CDR1 is LGHDT and CDR2 YNNKEL (reference sequence). In DNA, the CDR3 is TGTGCCAGCAGCCCACCCCGACTAGCGGCCGACACCGGGGAGCTGTTTTTT. Translation gives CASSPPRLAADTGELFF. Looking up the rest from reference TRBV3-1 and TRBJ2-2 gives the full variable domain: DTAVSQTPKYLVTQMGNDKSIKCEQNLGHDTMYWYKQDSKKFLKIMFSYNNKELIINETVPNRFSPKSPDKAHLNLHINSLELGDSAVYFCASSPPRLAADTGELFFGEGSRLTVL.

This chain links TRBV6-1 with TRBJ2-7; no reliable D call. The CDR3 runs 14 residues. The germline CDR1 and CDR2 sequences are MNHNS and SASEGT. The V end lost 7 bases, the J end lost 0 bases, and 13 bases lay between the germline ends. The CDR3 region is CASTPGFNSYEQYF. For the CDR3, the DNA is TGTGCCAGCACGCCTGGGTTTAACTCCTACGAGCAGTACTTC.

The chain joins TRBV24-1 to TRBJ2-5; D is perhaps TRBD2 (7 bases). The germline V and J ends were trimmed by 4 bases and 4 bases, with 21 bases remaining between them. The length of the CDR3 is 17 residues. Germline loops: CDR1 KGHDR, CDR2 SFDVKD. In nucleotides, the CDR3 is TGTGCCACCAGTGACTCCGGTCGGGGGGCGTTGGGAGAGACCCAGTACTTC. This gives the protein CATSDSGRGALGETQYF.

This clonotype has at least ten counts. The chain is built from TRBV28 and TRBJ2-7, with 9 nucleotides matching TRBD1. Germline values: CDR1 MDHEN, CDR2 SYDVKM. This CDR3 spans 13 amino acids. V trimming: 8 bases; J trimming: 6 bases; junction bases outside the gene matches: 8. This CDR3 reads CASWDREGLEQYF. The CDR3 bases are TGTGCCAGCTGGGACAGGGAGGGCCTCGAGCAGTACTTC.

The table lists this clonotype with a few counts. The rearrangement uses TRBV29-1 and TRBJ2-5; 7 bases are shared with TRBD2. CDR1 SQVTM and CDR2 ANQGSEA come from the germline V gene. Trimming removed 2 bases from V and 5 bases from J; junction bases left unmatched: 5. This CDR3 has 13 residues. The CDR3 spells CSVEKAGAETQYF. DNA for the CDR3: TGCAGCGTTGAAAAGGCGGGAGCGGAGACCCAGTACTTC. The whole variable domain, filled in from reference TRBV29-1 and TRBJ2-5, reads SAVISQKPSRDICQRGTSLTIQCQVDSQVTMMFWYRQQPGQSLTLIATANQGSEATYESGFVIDKFPISRPNLTFSTLTVSNMSPEDSSIYLCSVEKAGAETQYFGPGTRLLVL.

This clonotype was recorded a few times. Here the CDR3 reads CASSQVAERQYF. In nucleotides, the CDR3 is TGTGCCAGCAGCCAAGTGGCGGAACGGCAGTACTTC. The chain links TRBV3-1 to TRBJ2-7, with D unresolved. This CDR3 has 12 amino acids. Germline CDR1 LGHDT, CDR2 YNNKEL (reference sequence). V was shortened by 1 base and J by 9 bases, with 10 bases between the two germline ends.

This clonotype came up once. The chain couples TRBV28 to TRBJ2-2; D not resolved. CDR3 length: 14 amino acids. V was pared by 7 bases and J by 0 bases, with 9 bases between. Germline CDR1 MDHEN, CDR2 SYDVKM. The CDR3: CASTPTPNTGELFF. CDR3 DNA: TGTGCCAGCACCCCCACTCCGAACACCGGGGAGCTGTTTTTT.

There are a few counts of this clonotype. This sequence may be a read error, since a much larger clone differs from it by one base. V usage is TRBV6-1 and J usage is TRBJ2-5, with 10 bases that match TRBD2. CDR3 length: 16 amino acids. Germline assignment: CDR1 MNHNS and CDR2 SASEGT. The CDR3 loop is CASKVSSGRREETLYF. The CDR3 nucleotides read TGTGCCAGCAAGGTTTCTAGCGGGAGAAGGGAAGAGACCCTGTACTTC.

This clonotype came up many times. This chain connects TRBV19 to TRBJ2-7; no reliable D call. The CDR3 is 10 residues long. V gave up 8 bases and J gave up 2 bases, with 4 bases separating them. Germline CDR1 LNHDA, CDR2 SQIVND (reference sequence). The CDR3: CASGTYEQYF. The CDR3 DNA reads TGTGCCAGTGGGACCTACGAGCAGTACTTC.

In this sample, this clonotype turned up many times. The chain carries TRBV6-5 and TRBJ1-6, with 10 positions matching TRBD1. With 6 bases clipped from V and 5 bases from J, the junction kept 1 base outside the gene matches. CDR3 size: 14 residues. Germline CDR1 is MNHEY and CDR2 is SVGAGI. CDR3 nucleotides: TGTGCCAGCAGGGGGACAGGGGATAATTCACCCCTCCACTTT. Protein sequence: CASRGTGDNSPLHF.